These 16 T cell receptor beta chains were sequenced from one sample in a study of T-cell memory formation after mild COVID-19. TCRdb processed the 5' RACE reads anew with MiXCR; each CDR3 protein has one entry. The sample includes about 560,000 distinct CDR3 sequences, roughly 17% of them seen just once. Sequenced sample: PBMCs or a T cell subset sorted from them (not recorded which). Receptors originate from an adult woman who had mild COVID-19 (a few samples of this study predate the infection). Cell type and time point are not known.

This clonotype has more than one count but fewer than ten. The chain joins TRBV4-3 to TRBJ2-3; 8 bases fit TRBD2. Germline CDR1 is LGHNA and CDR2 is YSLEER. V gave up 8 bases and J gave up 5 bases; unmatched junction bases: 9. CDR3 size: 14 residues. CDR3 residues: CASSKAGVGDTQYF. The CDR3 coding sequence is TGCGCCAGCTCCAAAGCGGGGGTCGGAGATACGCAGTATTTT.

The sample holds a few counts of this clonotype. This chain uses TRBV4-2 with TRBJ2-2; 10 nucleotides agree with TRBD2. The germline V gene encodes CDR1 LGHNA and CDR2 YNFKEQ. V was clipped by 5 bases and J by 5 bases; unmatched bases: 5. This CDR3 has 15 amino acids. DNA of the CDR3: TGTGCCAGCAGCACGGGGACTAGCGATACCGGGGAGCTGTTTTTT. Translation: CASSTGTSDTGELFF.

The rearrangement links TRBV7-2 to TRBJ2-7; possible D gene TRBD1, 5 bases. The V end lost 3 bases, the J end lost 7 bases, and 13 bases lay between the germline ends. Germline assignment: CDR1 SGHTA and CDR2 FQGNSA. CDR3 size: 13 residues. In DNA form, the CDR3 reads TGTGCCAGCAGCTTGGAAAGGGGTCGGGAGCAGTACTTC. This codes for CASSLERGREQYF.

This clonotype was detected a few times. CDR3 region: CASMRTSGGNEQFF. For the CDR3, the DNA is TGTGCCTCCATGAGGACTAGCGGGGGTAATGAGCAGTTCTTC. The chain carries TRBV7-9 and TRBJ2-1, with 13 bases fitting TRBD2. V shed 11 bases, J shed 7 bases, and the junction held 8 bases outside the gene matches. The CDR3 extends over 14 amino acids. Per germline, CDR1 SEHNR and CDR2 FQNEAQ (reference sequence).

This clonotype was picked up a small number of times. The chain joins TRBV15 to TRBJ1-5, with D hard to call. Germline V gene sequence: CDR1 LNHNV, CDR2 YYDKDF (reference sequence). CDR3 length: 15 residues. V lost 5 bases and J 6 bases, leaving 17 bases between the germline ends. CDR3 region: CATSSLAVDSQPQHF. The CDR3 nucleotides are TGTGCCACCAGCTCCCTCGCGGTGGATAGTCAGCCCCAGCATTTT.

The chain uses TRBV6-5 and TRBJ1-5, with a weak D call TRBD1 (6 bases). CDR1 is MNHEY and CDR2 is SVGAGI in the germline V gene. The CDR3 is made up of 14 amino acids. Deletions cut 4 bases from V and 3 bases from J, with 10 bases between. This CDR3 is CASSSQGINQPQHF. CDR3 nucleotides: TGTGCCAGCAGTTCCCAGGGGATCAATCAGCCCCAGCATTTT.

This clonotype showed up many times. J is TRBJ1-5 and V is TRBV12-3 or TRBV12-4; D call uncertain. V was cut by 5 bases and J by 2 bases, with 7 bases left in between. This CDR3 is built from 13 residues. The CDR3 DNA is TGTGCCAGCAGTCCGAGGGGCAATCAGCCCCAGCATTTT. Encoded protein: CASSPRGNQPQHF.

This clonotype has more than one count but fewer than ten. This chain uses TRBV4-1 with TRBJ1-1; the D gene is possibly TRBD1 (5 bases). The V gene lost 1 base and the J gene lost 0 bases, with 9 bases spanning the gap. Germline V gives CDR1 MGHRA, CDR2 YSYEKL. This CDR3 comprises 15 residues. CDR3 coding DNA: TGCGCCAGCAGCCAAGGTGGGGGAATGAACACTGAAGCTTTCTTT. Its translation is CASSQGGGMNTEAFF.

This sequence joins TRBV20-1 and TRBJ1-1; D gene unclear. Germline V gene lookup returns CDR1 DFQATT and CDR2 SNEGSKA (reference sequence). The CDR3 runs 10 residues. This chain's CDR3 is CSGMNTEAFF. CDR3 DNA sequence: TGCAGCGGGATGAACACTGAAGCTTTCTTT.

The chain recombines TRBV29-1 with TRBJ1-2; a possible D gene is TRBD1 (5 bases). V lost 2 bases and J 4 bases, leaving 8 bases between the germline ends. This CDR3 spans 12 amino acids. CDR1 SQVTM and CDR2 ANQGSEA come from the germline V gene. Written as DNA, the CDR3 is TGCAGCGTTGAACCAGGGATCTATGGCTACACCTTC. Translated: CSVEPGIYGYTF.

The table lists this clonotype with a few counts. The chain carries TRBV30 and TRBJ2-1; D call uncertain. Germline V CDR1 and CDR2: GTSNPN, SVGIG (reference sequence). The V gene lost 0 bases and the J gene lost 10 bases, with 13 bases spanning the gap. This CDR3 spans 13 amino acids. CDR3 amino acids: CAWSVGGMGEQFF. CDR3 bases: TGTGCCTGGAGTGTAGGTGGGATGGGGGAGCAGTTCTTC.

This clonotype has more than one count but fewer than ten. This chain uses TRBV30 with TRBJ2-3; 11 nucleotides align to TRBD2. CDR3 length: 18 residues. The junction had 9 bases not matched to a gene; V was cut back by 0 bases and J by 1 base. The germline gives CDR1 GTSNPN, CDR2 SVGIG (reference sequence). The CDR3 DNA sequence: TGTGCCTGGAGTGTACTTGGGCTAGCGGGAGGCCGCACAGATACGCAGTATTTT. This translates into CAWSVLGLAGGRTDTQYF.

This clonotype was found a few times. The V gene is TRBV6-6, the J gene TRBJ1-3, with 7 bases matching TRBD1. The CDR3 is 16 amino acids. From germline, CDR1 is MNHNY and CDR2 SVGAGI (reference sequence). V dropped 6 bases and J dropped 4; count of bases not matched to a gene: 12. The CDR3: CASRTTQRGRGNTIYF. CDR3 in DNA: TGTGCCAGCAGAACTACTCAAAGGGGGCGAGGAAACACCATATATTTT.

The table lists this clonotype with a few counts. The chain employs TRBV28 and TRBJ2-7; D tentatively fits TRBD1 or TRBD2 (6 bases each). Looked up from germline, CDR1 is MDHEN and CDR2 is SYDVKM. Between the trimmed V and J ends, which lost 8 bases and 4 bases, there was a span of 21 bases. The CDR3 has 15 amino acids. The CDR3 region has the DNA TGTGCCAGCGACAAACCGGGACTCCAGGGGTACGAGCAGTACTTC. This gives the protein CASDKPGLQGYEQYF.

The genes are TRBV25-1 and TRBJ1-2, with D maybe TRBD1 (5 bases). The CDR3 contains 13 residues. V was cut by 4 bases and J by 8 bases, with 14 bases left in between. CDR1 is MGHDK, CDR2 SYGVNS, per germline. CDR3 sequence (DNA): TGTGCCAGCAGTGCAGGGACCGACTTCGGCTACACCTTC. The encoded protein is CASSAGTDFGYTF.

The genes are TRBV20-1 and TRBJ2-7, with D maybe TRBD1 (6 bases). V was pared by 1 base and J by 2 bases, with 15 bases between. The germline V gene encodes CDR1 DFQATT and CDR2 SNEGSKA (reference sequence). The CDR3 length is 15 residues. CDR3 bases: TGCAGTGCTAGAGGCCCCGCAGGGGTAGCCTACGAGCAGTACTTC. Translated, it gives CSARGPAGVAYEQYF.